These 18 T cell receptor beta chains were sequenced from one sample in a study of T-cell memory formation after mild COVID-19. One entry per CDR3 protein, called by TCRdb with MiXCR from the 5' RACE reads. The repertoire consists of about 160,000 distinct CDR3 sequences, with roughly 28% occurring once and the leading ten covering around 12%. Sequencing was done on a sample of PBMCs or a T cell subset sorted from them (not recorded which). These receptors all come from an adult woman who had mild COVID-19 (a few samples of this study predate the infection). Cell type and time point are not known.

The rearrangement joins TRBV7-3 to TRBJ1-6, with a tentative D call TRBD1 (5 bases). CDR3 length: 14 residues. Germline loops: CDR1 SGHTA, CDR2 FQGTGA. V was cut by 5 bases and J by 6 bases, with 11 bases left in between. The DNA of the CDR3 is TGTGCCAGCAGCCTCGCTGGGGGTAATTCACCCCTCCACTTT. Translated: CASSLAGGNSPLHF.

This chain uses TRBV29-1 with TRBJ2-2, with no clear D. The CDR3 loop spans 10 amino acids. With 0 bases removed from V and 7 bases from J, the gap between germline ends came to 0 bases. The germline V gene encodes CDR1 SQVTM and CDR2 ANQGSEA. The CDR3 region is CSVEDGELFF. The DNA for the CDR3 is TGCAGCGTTGAAGACGGGGAGCTGTTTTTT.

In its sample, this clonotype was seen a few times. The chain is built from TRBV15 and TRBJ2-5; 9 nucleotides line up with TRBD2. CDR1 is LNHNV, CDR2 YYDKDF, per germline (reference sequence). CDR3 length: 17 amino acids. With 5 bases clipped from V and 0 bases from J, the junction kept 10 bases outside the gene matches. The CDR3 spells CATSPVESGRYQETQYF. The CDR3 DNA is TGTGCCACCAGCCCCGTCGAGAGCGGGAGGTACCAAGAGACCCAGTACTTC. The whole variable domain, filled in from reference TRBV15 and TRBJ2-5, reads DAMVIQNPRYQVTQFGKPVTLSCSQTLNHNVMYWYQQKSSQAPKLLFHYYDKDFNNEADTPDNFQSRRPNTSFCFLDIRSPGLGDTAMYLCATSPVESGRYQETQYFGPGTRLLVL.

The chain uses TRBV7-2 and TRBJ1-1; D might be TRBD1 (5 bases). The CDR3 totals 14 residues. V was cut by 0 bases and J by 7 bases, with 12 bases left in between. Per germline, CDR1 SGHTA and CDR2 FQGNSA. CDR3 in amino acids: CASSLARGANEAFF. Written as DNA, the CDR3 is TGTGCCAGCAGCTTAGCGAGAGGGGCGAATGAAGCTTTCTTT.

This sequence joins TRBV19 and TRBJ1-1, with D maybe TRBD1 (5 bases). The CDR3 length is 14 residues. The V end was cut by 9 bases, the J end by 8 bases, with 22 bases between. The V gene's germline CDR1 is LNHDA and CDR2 SQIVND (reference sequence). CDR3 in DNA: TGTGCCAGCAGCCACCGGACTCGAGGGACCGAAGCTTTCTTT. The encoded protein is CASSHRTRGTEAFF.

This clonotype was observed a handful of times. This chain uses TRBV3-1 with TRBJ1-1, with unresolved D. V dropped 6 bases and J dropped 8 bases, with 10 bases sitting between them. The CDR3 has 11 amino acids. CDR1 and CDR2 from the germline V gene are LGHDT and YNNKEL (reference sequence). The CDR3 spells CASRRFGEAFF. DNA for the CDR3: TGTGCCAGCAGACGATTCGGCGAAGCTTTCTTT. Complete variable domain (other parts from reference TRBV3-1 and TRBJ1-1): DTAVSQTPKYLVTQMGNDKSIKCEQNLGHDTMYWYKQDSKKFLKIMFSYNNKELIINETVPNRFSPKSPDKAHLNLHINSLELGDSAVYFCASRRFGEAFFGQGTRLTVV.

The gene calls are TRBV18 and TRBJ2-5; tentative D call: TRBD2 (5 bases). The CDR3 runs 14 residues. Trimming left V 0 bases short and J 5 bases short, with 10 bases between. Germline V CDR1 and CDR2: KGHSH, LQKENI. The CDR3: CASSPPSGWETQYF. CDR3 bases: TGTGCCAGCTCACCACCTTCGGGGTGGGAGACCCAGTACTTC.

The chain has TRBV2 and TRBJ2-1, with D hard to call. Trimming pared 2 bases from V and 2 bases from J, leaving 16 bases between. The germline CDR1 and CDR2 sequences are SNHLY and FYNNEI. This CDR3 spans 17 amino acids. CDR3 in amino acids: CASSERVLSEAYNEQFF. CDR3 DNA sequence: TGTGCCAGCAGTGAACGAGTCCTGTCAGAAGCCTACAATGAGCAGTTCTTC.

V is TRBV4-1 and J is TRBJ2-1, with TRBD2 matching 10 bases. V lost 2 bases, J lost 5 bases, and 6 bases stayed unmatched. The CDR3 length is 16 residues. Germline values: CDR1 MGHRA, CDR2 YSYEKL. CDR3 coding DNA: TGCGCCAGCAGCCAACCTGGGACTAGCGCCCACAATGAGCAGTTCTTC. Translating it yields CASSQPGTSAHNEQFF.

This clonotype appeared a few times. The genes are TRBV12-3 or TRBV12-4 and TRBJ2-1; TRBD2 agrees at 12 bases. CDR3 size: 15 residues. Trimming at V came to 5 bases and at J to 7 bases, leaving 6 bases not matched to a gene. CDR3 amino acids: CASSPGLAGKNEQFF. The CDR3 bases are TGTGCCAGCAGTCCTGGACTAGCGGGAAAAAATGAGCAGTTCTTC.

This clonotype has a handful of counts. Germline is not matched at one junction end, which may reflect a read error. The chain's CDR3 is CASSPGRGVHEQFF. Written as DNA, the CDR3 is TGTGCTAGCAGCCCCGGCAGGGGAGTTCATGAGCAGTTCTTC. The chain employs TRBV7-7 and TRBJ2-1; maybe TRBD1 (6 bases). CDR1 is SSHAT and CDR2 is FNYEAQ in the germline V gene (reference sequence). This CDR3 region has 14 residues. The variable domain in full, with the rest retrieved from reference TRBV7-7 and TRBJ2-1, is GAGVSQSPRYKVTKRGQDVTLRCDPISSHATLYWYQQALGQGPEFLTYFNYEAQPDKSGLPSDRFSAERPEGSISTLTIQRTEQRDSAMYRCASSPGRGVHEQFFGPGTRLTVL.

A few counts support this clonotype. The chain carries TRBV6-2 or TRBV6-3 and TRBJ2-4; D possibly corresponds to TRBD1 (6 bases). The CDR3 covers 14 residues. V shed 6 bases and J shed 0 bases, with 9 bases lying between them. CDR1 is MNHEY, CDR2 SVGEGT, per germline. The CDR3 DNA is TGTGCCAGCAGGCAACAGGGAGCCAAAAACATTCAGTACTTC. Protein: CASRQQGAKNIQYF.

This clonotype was seen ten or more times. The genes are TRBV5-1 and TRBJ2-3, with D possibly TRBD1 on 5 matching bases. CDR1 and CDR2 (germline): SGHRS, YFSETQ. The CDR3 covers 13 residues. Trimming left V 3 bases short and J 0 bases short, with 5 bases between. The CDR3 is CASSWTSTDTQYF. CDR3 bases: TGCGCCAGCAGCTGGACAAGCACAGATACGCAGTATTTT.

This rearrangement joins TRBV7-9 to TRBJ1-2, with D maybe TRBD1 (5 bases). CDR3 size: 17 residues. V was cut by 8 bases and J by 0 bases, with 22 bases left in between. Germline lookup yields CDR1 SEHNR and CDR2 FQNEAQ (reference sequence). The CDR3 loop reads CASSETLAGTANYGYTF. The CDR3 DNA reads as TGTGCCAGCTCCGAGACCCTTGCGGGGACCGCTAACTATGGCTACACCTTC.

This clonotype showed up many times. This chain links TRBV7-2 with TRBJ2-3; D perhaps matches TRBD1 (6 bases). V was cut by 5 bases and J by 4 bases, with 22 bases left in between. Germline V CDR1 and CDR2: SGHTA, FQGNSA. CDR3 length: 17 amino acids. DNA of the CDR3: TGTGCCAGCAGCGTCCGACGAGGGGGTGGAGCGGCAGATACGCAGTATTTT. Encoded protein: CASSVRRGGGAADTQYF.

The table lists this clonotype with a few counts. The chain uses TRBV27 and TRBJ2-7, with 15 bases matching TRBD2. CDR1 and CDR2 (germline): MNHEY, SMNVEV (reference sequence). The CDR3 has 17 amino acids. Trimming removed 0 bases from V and 4 bases from J; junction bases left unmatched: 4. As DNA, the CDR3 is TGTGCCAGCAGTTTATCGGGGACTAGCGGGAGGATGTACGAGCAGTACTTC. As protein: CASSLSGTSGRMYEQYF.

The rearrangement uses TRBV20-1 and TRBJ1-6; TRBD1 matches 7 bases. Germline CDR1 reads DFQATT; CDR2 reads SNEGSKA (reference sequence). The CDR3 is 14 amino acids. CDR3 sequence (DNA): TGCAGCGTAACAGCTAGACAGGGTAGTTCACCCCTCCACTTT. The encoded protein is CSVTARQGSSPLHF.

The rearrangement uses TRBV18 and TRBJ2-3; 9 nucleotides match TRBD2. Germline CDR1 and CDR2: KGHSH and LQKENI. The CDR3 is 16 residues long. The J segment lost 0 bases and the V segment lost 2 bases, leaving 3 bases of the junction unmatched. CDR3 loop: CASSPALAGSTDTQYF. CDR3 coding DNA: TGTGCCAGCTCACCAGCCCTAGCGGGGAGCACAGATACGCAGTATTTT. Full variable domain (missing parts from reference TRBV18 and TRBJ2-3): NAGVMQNPRHLVRRRGQEARLRCSPMKGHSHVYWYRQLPEEGLKFMVYLQKENIIDESGMPKERFSAEFPKEGPSILRIQQVVRGDSAAYFCASSPALAGSTDTQYFGPGTRLTVL.